Included here is one T cell receptor beta chain sequence, with context. Its antigen remains unknown. TCRdb's table, derived via immunoSEQ multiplex PCR, lists solely in-frame clones and lacks some. The profile covers several thousand clones, with 85% to 90% appearing a single time and around 9.2% taken by the ten largest. This entry comes from a study of T cells in lung cancer brain metastases. Findings of the study overall: Preoperative corticosteroid effects on brain metastasis T cell infiltration were not controlled.

This sequence originates from a woman aged 50 to 60 with non-small cell lung cancer that had spread to the brain. Sequencing was carried out using tumor tissue from a brain metastasis.

The CDR3 protein is CASSYSQGVFNEQFF. The CDR3 coding sequence is TGTGCCAGCAGTTACTCCCAGGGGGTATTCAATGAGCAGTTCTTC. This chain uses TRBV6-6 with TRBJ2-1; TRBD1 aligns across 7 bases. CDR3 length: 15 amino acids. J gave up 6 bases and V 0 bases, and 5 bases lay outside the gene matches. Per germline, CDR1 MNHNY and CDR2 SVGAGI (reference sequence).